Presented here are 23 T cell receptor beta chains from one specimen sequenced in a study of type 1 regulatory T cells. TCRdb re-called the reads through MiXCR, storing one row per CDR3 protein. This sample has 75,000 to 100,000 distinct CDR3 sequences, with 25% to 40% found just once. The sequenced sample consisted of CD4+ T cells, either the whole sample or a sorted fraction (not recorded which). The receptors stem from a human donor in good health.

This clonotype was detected only a few times. The V gene is TRBV20-1, the J gene TRBJ2-7; the match to TRBD2 covers 8 bases. J was trimmed by 6 bases and V by 1 base; bases with no gene match: 8. The CDR3 spans 14 residues. CDR1 DFQATT and CDR2 SNEGSKA come from the germline V gene (reference sequence). In DNA form, the CDR3 reads TGCAGTGCTAGAGGAGACAGCGGGAGACGCGAGCAGTACTTC. This encodes CSARGDSGRREQYF.

This clonotype turned up a few times. The chain combines TRBV2 with TRBJ2-2; D is possibly TRBD2 (6 bases). The ends were cut back, 2 bases at V and 7 bases at J, with 17 bases in the middle. This CDR3 region has 16 residues. CDR1 and CDR2 (germline): SNHLY, FYNNEI. CDR3 sequence: CASSERLRRDHGELFF. CDR3 sequence (DNA): TGTGCCAGCAGTGAAAGGTTACGGCGGGATCACGGGGAGCTGTTTTTT.

As DNA, the CDR3 is TGTGCCATCAGTGCGACCGGAGCTAGCGCCGTTCAAGAGACCCAGTACTTC. The encoded protein is CAISATGASAVQETQYF. The rearrangement links TRBV10-3 to TRBJ2-5, with D perhaps matching TRBD2 (6 bases). The CDR3 has 17 amino acids. Germline V gives CDR1 ENHRY, CDR2 SYGVKD. V lost 4 bases and J 2 bases, leaving 20 bases between the germline ends.

The CDR3 coding sequence is TGTGCCAGCAGCCGCCGCGGAGACCCCTACAATGAGCAGTTCTTC. This codes for CASSRRGDPYNEQFF. The chain links TRBV7-8 to TRBJ2-1; no clear D. Trimming took 5 bases from V and 2 from J, leaving 13 bases between them. Germline V gene lookup returns CDR1 SGHVS and CDR2 FQNEAQ. The CDR3 contains 15 residues.

The rearrangement links TRBV5-1 to TRBJ2-3, with a tentative D call TRBD2 (9 bases). Germline V gene sequence: CDR1 SGHRS, CDR2 YFSETQ. The ends were cut back, 3 bases at V and 4 bases at J, with 21 bases in the middle. The CDR3 is 17 amino acids. The CDR3 is CASSSASLAGQADTQYF. In nucleotides, the CDR3 is TGCGCCAGCAGCTCCGCGTCCCTAGCGGGACAGGCAGATACGCAGTATTTT.

This clonotype appeared a few times. CDR3: CSAREVGTPFRYGYTF. CDR3 DNA sequence: TGCAGTGCTAGAGAAGTAGGGACACCTTTCCGCTATGGCTACACCTTC. The chain combines TRBV20-1 with TRBJ1-2, with D tentatively TRBD1 (6 bases). The CDR3 has 16 amino acids. The germline CDR1 and CDR2 sequences are DFQATT and SNEGSKA (reference sequence). V gave up 0 bases and J gave up 4 bases, with 18 bases separating them.

Notes on this clonotype: A junction boundary mismatches the germline segment, possibly from a read error. This chain joins TRBV14 and TRBJ2-3; D is possibly TRBD2 (6 bases). The CDR3 sequence is 14 residues long. Germline loops: CDR1 SGHDN, CDR2 FVKESK. The CDR3 protein is CASSHRGRGTPPVF. The DNA of the CDR3 is TGTGCCAGCAGCCACAGAGGCCGCGGGACGCCGCCGGTTTTT.

This clonotype occurred once. This chain joins TRBV27 and TRBJ1-2, with 10 positions matching TRBD1. Trimming removed 4 bases from V and 7 bases from J; junction bases left unmatched: 15. Germline V gene sequence: CDR1 MNHEY, CDR2 SMNVEV (reference sequence). This CDR3 contains 17 residues. Written as DNA, the CDR3 is TGTGCCAGCAGTTCCTCGCCGGGACAGGGGAGAGGGGGTGGCTACACCTTC. The encoded protein is CASSSSPGQGRGGGYTF.

This chain links TRBV2 with TRBJ2-5, with 11 nucleotides matching TRBD2. Germline V gene lookup returns CDR1 SNHLY and CDR2 FYNNEI. V was clipped by 6 bases and J by 2 bases; unmatched bases: 11. This CDR3 spans 17 amino acids. The CDR3 region is CASSSAHGTSGQETQYF. The CDR3 DNA sequence: TGTGCCAGCAGCTCGGCACACGGGACTAGCGGACAAGAGACCCAGTACTTC.

The chain couples TRBV6-2 or TRBV6-3 to TRBJ1-1; TRBD1 matches 7 bases. The CDR3 contains 15 residues. The germline V gene encodes CDR1 MNHEY and CDR2 SVGEGT. Trimming took 7 bases from V and 4 from J; bases not matched to a gene: 12. This chain's CDR3 is CASTDRDYGGTEAFF. The CDR3, as DNA: TGTGCCAGCACCGACAGGGACTATGGCGGCACTGAAGCTTTCTTT.

The chain couples TRBV5-1 to TRBJ2-2; the D is unclear. CDR1 SGHRS and CDR2 YFSETQ come from the germline V gene. The CDR3 extends over 16 amino acids. V lost 4 bases and J lost 0, with 13 bases in between. This CDR3 reads CASSPGVRTNTGELFF. CDR3 DNA: TGCGCCAGCAGCCCTGGAGTACGGACGAACACCGGGGAGCTGTTTTTT. Filled out from reference TRBV5-1 and TRBJ2-2, the complete variable domain reads KAGVTQTPRYLIKTRGQQVTLSCSPISGHRSVSWYQQTPGQGLQFLFEYFSETQRNKGNFPGRFSGRQFSNSRSEMNVSTLELGDSALYLCASSPGVRTNTGELFFGEGSRLTVL.

CDR3 region: CASTNPLRDRDDEQFF. The CDR3 bases are TGTGCCAGCACCAACCCCTTACGGGACAGGGATGATGAGCAGTTCTTC. The chain joins TRBV2 to TRBJ2-1; 9 bases match TRBD1. This CDR3 spans 16 amino acids. The J segment lost 8 bases and the V segment lost 7 bases, leaving 15 bases of the junction unmatched. Germline CDR1 is SNHLY and CDR2 is FYNNEI. Looking up the rest from reference TRBV2 and TRBJ2-1 gives the full variable domain: EPEVTQTPSHQVTQMGQEVILRCVPISNHLYFYWYRQILGQKVEFLVSFYNNEISEKSEIFDDQFSVERPDGSNFTLKIRSTKLEDSAMYFCASTNPLRDRDDEQFFGPGTRLTVL.

The chain recombines TRBV19 with TRBJ2-5; a possible D gene is TRBD2 (5 bases). The germline V gene has CDR1 LNHDA and CDR2 SQIVND (reference sequence). V lost 7 bases to trimming and J lost 3 bases, with 12 bases between them. The CDR3 runs to 13 residues. The CDR3 reads CASNKDGEETQYF. The CDR3 DNA reads TGTGCCAGTAACAAGGACGGGGAAGAGACCCAGTACTTC.

The chain combines TRBV7-2 with TRBJ2-5, with 10 bases aligning to TRBD2. The V gene end was trimmed by 4 bases and the J gene end by 5 bases; junction bases not matched to a gene: 13. CDR3 length equals 17 residues. Germline assignment: CDR1 SGHTA and CDR2 FQGNSA. CDR3 sequence: CASSSWGAVAGGETQYF. In nucleotides, the CDR3 is TGTGCCAGCAGCTCATGGGGGGCGGTAGCGGGAGGTGAGACCCAGTACTTC.

At least ten counts were recorded for this clonotype. The rearrangement uses TRBV4-1 and TRBJ1-5; no clear D gene. Trimming left V 0 bases short and J 7 bases short, with 7 bases between. Germline CDR1 MGHRA, CDR2 YSYEKL. The CDR3 has 13 residues. CDR3 in amino acids: CASSQDRVQPQHF. The CDR3, as DNA: TGCGCCAGCAGCCAAGATCGGGTGCAGCCCCAGCATTTT.

This clonotype was counted between two and nine times. The CDR3 reads CASVPFSLLKESDTQYF. DNA of the CDR3: TGTGCCAGCGTACCCTTCTCCCTTCTCAAGGAATCAGATACGCAGTATTTT. The chain uses TRBV11-2 and TRBJ2-3; D gene uncertain. Deletions cut 8 bases from V and 4 bases from J, with 25 bases between. The CDR3 consists of 17 residues. The germline CDR1 and CDR2 sequences are SGHAT and FQNNGV. Variable domain in full (rest from reference TRBV11-2 and TRBJ2-3): EAGVAQSPRYKIIEKRQSVAFWCNPISGHATLYWYQQILGQGPKLLIQFQNNGVVDDSQLPKDRFSAERLKGVDSTLKIQPAKLEDSAVYLCASVPFSLLKESDTQYFGPGTRLTVL.

V usage is TRBV30 and J usage is TRBJ1-5, with D maybe TRBD1 (5 bases). This CDR3 is built from 17 residues. The V and J ends lost 3 bases and 1 base respectively, with 19 bases between them. The V gene's germline CDR1 is GTSNPN and CDR2 SVGIG (reference sequence). The CDR3 DNA reads TGTGCCTGGAGCGCTGAAACGGTTGGGGCGAGCAATCAGCCCCAGCATTTT. It encodes CAWSAETVGASNQPQHF. The whole variable domain, filled in from reference TRBV30 and TRBJ1-5, reads SQTIHQWPATLVQPVGSPLSLECTVEGTSNPNLYWYRQAAGRGLQLLFYSVGIGQISSEVPQNLSASRPQDRQFILSSKKLLLSDSGFYLCAWSAETVGASNQPQHFGDGTRLSIL.

This clonotype was seen a handful of times. V is TRBV5-4 and J is TRBJ2-2, with 11 bases lining up with TRBD2. This CDR3 has 16 amino acids. Germline CDR1 and CDR2: SGHNT and YYREEE (reference sequence). Losses at the gene ends were 4 bases for V and 3 bases for J; bases not matched to a gene: 5. The chain's CDR3 is CASSTGTSGDTGELFF. DNA of the CDR3: TGTGCCAGCAGCACCGGGACTAGCGGAGACACCGGGGAGCTGTTTTTT.

This clonotype has at least ten counts. The V and J genes are TRBV7-2 and TRBJ1-6, with D possibly TRBD1 on 5 matching bases. Germline V lookup: CDR1 SGHTA, CDR2 FQGNSA. Trimming removed 0 bases at V and 7 bases at J, with 10 bases between. There are 15 residues in the CDR3. The CDR3 DNA reads as TGTGCCAGCAGCTTAGCGAGAGGGGTGAATTCACCCCTCCACTTT. Translating it yields CASSLARGVNSPLHF.

The J gene is TRBJ2-4, the V gene TRBV29-1, with 7 positions matching TRBD2. Germline lookup yields CDR1 SQVTM and CDR2 ANQGSEA. CDR3 length equals 12 residues. The trim removed 6 bases at V and 8 bases at J, leaving 7 bases unmatched. The CDR3 spells CSVVAGADIQYF. CDR3 nucleotides: TGCAGCGTCGTAGCGGGTGCGGACATTCAGTACTTC.

Note on this clonotype: As the CDR3 is not closed by the conserved phenylalanine or tryptophan, this likely results from a read error. The chain combines TRBV12-3 or TRBV12-4 with TRBJ2-5, with D possibly matching TRBD2 (5 bases). The CDR3 consists of 14 residues. V lost 5 bases, J lost 7 bases, and 17 bases lay in between. CDR3 nucleotides: TGTGCCAGCAGTCGTGCCCGAGGGAGAGGGACCCAGTACATC. Amino acid sequence: CASSRARGRGTQYI.

V usage is TRBV5-1 and J usage is TRBJ2-3; D ambiguous. The CDR3 is 12 amino acids. V was shortened by 5 bases and J by 6 bases, with 10 bases between the two germline ends. The germline V gene has CDR1 SGHRS and CDR2 YFSETQ. The chain's CDR3 is CASRVDSDTQYF. CDR3 bases: TGCGCCAGCAGAGTGGATAGCGATACGCAGTATTTT.

DNA of the CDR3: TGCGCCAGCAGCTTGGTTCCTAGCGGGGGCAATGAGCAGTTCTTC. It is translated as CASSLVPSGGNEQFF. The rearrangement uses TRBV5-1 and TRBJ2-1; 10 bases fit TRBD2. V trimming: 0 bases; J trimming: 6 bases; junction bases outside the gene matches: 3. Germline lookup yields CDR1 SGHRS and CDR2 YFSETQ. The CDR3 contains 15 residues.